In its sample, the clone carrying this TCR beta chain was seen once. It was with 60 Vbeta and 13 Jbeta primers that the PCR ran. Clones were read by immunoSEQ multiplex PCR, and TCRdb kept only the in-frame ones, dropping some. The table has under 200,000 clones, 85% seen once. The sample originates from a study of cytomegalovirus exposure and HLA in healthy donors. From germline, CDR1 is MDHEN and CDR2 SYDVKM. The J segment lost 3 bases and the V segment lost 5 bases, leaving 6 bases of the junction unmatched. There are 15 residues in the CDR3. Sequences were obtained from PBMCs. The chain combines TRBV28 with TRBJ2-7; 11 nucleotides line up with TRBD2. The origin of this receptor is a woman aged 45 to 65 in good health and CMV-seronegative. CDR3 nucleotide sequence: TGTGCCAGCAGTCCAAGACTAGCGGGGCTCTACGAGCAGTACTTC. The encoded protein is CASSPRLAGLYEQYF.